This T cell receptor (beta chain) appears in the sequencing data of a study of blood T cell repertoires in COVID-19. Overall study: Whether acute or convalescent, the COVID-19 samples came from the United States, Italy and Spain.

Original data processing: By means of reference gene primer amplification, nucleated cell counts were estimated. TCRdb's copy holds only in-frame clones and misses some; the assay was immunoSEQ multiplex PCR. V, J and clone size are taken as reported in that table, and D and trimming were inferred from the DNA itself. Of about 210,000 clones listed, 84% were seen once; the top ten hold under 4%. The CDR3 is 16 amino acids. The V and J ends lost 3 bases and 7 bases, in that order; junction bases with no gene match: 6. The germline V gene encodes CDR1 LNHDA and CDR2 SQIVND (reference sequence). Participants in the exposed group had met a COVID-19 case in the 2 weeks before joining the study.

The sequence derives from a woman in her twenties or thirties who had been exposed to COVID-19. The sample taken for sequencing was PBMCs or T cells enriched from blood (not recorded which). The rearrangement joins TRBV19 to TRBJ2-1; 13 bases line up with TRBD2. The CDR3 region has the DNA TGTGCCAGTAGTATTTCACTAGCGGGGGGGCTAAATGAGCAGTTCTTC. Translating gives CASSISLAGGLNEQFF.